A single sample gave rise to the 24 T cell receptor beta chains below, sequenced in a study of shared clonotypes between healthy human individuals. Repertoires were generated with immunoSEQ multiplex PCR, while TCRdb's copy carries only in-frame clones and drops some. The sample records hundreds of thousands of clones, roughly 95% being singletons. Sequencing input: naive CD4+ T cells sorted from blood. Subset meaning: CD45RA+ positively selected. The source of these receptors is a woman in her 30s in good health.

This sequence joins TRBV21-1 and TRBJ2-2; the D call TRBD1 from the table was never checked on the DNA. TRBV21-1 is termed a pseudogene. The CDR3 loop spans 20 amino acids. CDR3 in DNA: TGTGCCAGCACCGACAGGGGGCGCGATCTGGATAGCGGAATCACCGGGGAGCTGTTTTTT. Amino acids: CASTDRGRDLDSGITGELFF.

Comments on this clone: Other DNA sequences within the sample encode an identical CDR3. The V gene is TRBV5-1, the J gene TRBJ2-5; D might be TRBD2 (6 bases). The length of the CDR3 is 14 residues. Germline V gene sequence: CDR1 SGHRS, CDR2 YFSETQ. The V end lost 0 bases, the J end lost 2 bases, and 8 bases lay between the germline ends. The CDR3 DNA is TGCGCCAGCAGCTTGGGTGGAGGGCAAGAGACCCAGTACTTC. Translated, it gives CASSLGGGQETQYF. Filled out from reference TRBV5-1 and TRBJ2-5, the complete variable domain reads KAGVTQTPRYLIKTRGQQVTLSCSPISGHRSVSWYQQTPGQGLQFLFEYFSETQRNKGNFPGRFSGRQFSNSRSEMNVSTLELGDSALYLCASSLGGGQETQYFGPGTRLLVL.

The rearrangement links TRBV6-1 to TRBJ2-7; a possible D gene is TRBD2 (5 bases). Germline CDR1 reads MNHNS; CDR2 reads SASEGT. V gave up 4 bases and J gave up 3 bases, with 16 bases separating them. The CDR3 length is 15 residues. Here the CDR3 DNA reads TGTGCCAGCAGTGTCCTAGCTCAGAACAGCTACGAGCAGTACTTC. Protein: CASSVLAQNSYEQYF.

This clone was seen only once. The rearrangement uses TRBV28 and TRBJ1-1, with D hard to call. This CDR3 contains 15 residues. Looked up from germline, CDR1 is MDHEN and CDR2 is SYDVKM. V gave up 1 base and J gave up 4 bases, with 13 bases separating them. CDR3: CASSLFGAGGTEAFF. CDR3 nucleotide sequence: TGTGCCAGCAGTTTATTCGGTGCGGGAGGCACTGAAGCTTTCTTT.

This chain uses TRBV5-5 with TRBJ1-1; 11 bases line up with TRBD1. Trimming at V came to 4 bases and at J to 4 bases, leaving 3 bases not matched to a gene. The CDR3 has 14 amino acids. Germline-derived CDR1 and CDR2 are SGHKS and YYEKEE (reference sequence). CDR3 protein: CASSTGTGGTEAFF. The CDR3 DNA sequence: TGTGCCAGCAGCACAGGGACAGGGGGCACTGAAGCTTTCTTT.

The gene calls are TRBV5-1 and TRBJ2-5, with D maybe TRBD1 (6 bases). Germline V gives CDR1 SGHRS, CDR2 YFSETQ. The CDR3 extends over 13 amino acids. Trimming cost V 5 bases and J 1 base, with 9 bases left between them. The chain's CDR3 is CASRTGAQETQYF. The CDR3 nucleotides read TGCGCCAGCAGGACAGGTGCCCAAGAGACCCAGTACTTC.

The chain combines TRBV15 with TRBJ1-2; D is perhaps TRBD1 (6 bases). Per the germline V gene, CDR1 is LNHNV and CDR2 is YYDKDF (reference sequence). Trimming shortened V by 5 bases and J by 4 bases, and 17 bases separated the two germline ends. The CDR3 extends over 15 amino acids. The CDR3: CATSPQGREAYGYTF. The DNA of the CDR3 is TGTGCCACCAGCCCACAGGGCAGGGAAGCCTATGGCTACACCTTC. Filled out from reference TRBV15 and TRBJ1-2, the complete variable domain reads DAMVIQNPRYQVTQFGKPVTLSCSQTLNHNVMYWYQQKSSQAPKLLFHYYDKDFNNEADTPDNFQSRRPNTSFCFLDIRSPGLGDTAMYLCATSPQGREAYGYTFGSGTRLTVV.

This sequence joins TRBV15 and TRBJ2-5; 7 bases map to TRBD2. V shed 3 bases, J shed 5 bases, and the junction held 12 bases outside the gene matches. The CDR3 runs to 16 residues. Germline loops: CDR1 LNHNV, CDR2 YYDKDF (reference sequence). CDR3 loop: CATSRLAGSLSETQYF. Here the CDR3 DNA reads TGTGCCACCAGCAGGTTAGCGGGCTCCCTTTCCGAGACCCAGTACTTC.

The genes are TRBV9 and TRBJ1-1, with D hard to call. The CDR3 is made up of 15 amino acids. Per germline, CDR1 SGDLS and CDR2 YYNGEE. Trimming took off 1 base at V and 1 base at J, with 11 bases between the two ends. The CDR3 region has the DNA TGTGCCAGCAGCGTATCCGGGTACAGGAACACTGAAGCTTTCTTT. As protein: CASSVSGYRNTEAFF.

This clone was seen only once. V usage is TRBV6-5 and J usage is TRBJ2-5; no clear D. Per the germline V gene, CDR1 is MNHEY and CDR2 is SVGAGI. The CDR3 spans 11 residues. Trimming cost V 6 bases and J 7 bases, with 9 bases left between them. This chain's CDR3 is CASSHARTQYF. DNA of the CDR3: TGTGCCAGCAGCCACGCCCGGACCCAGTACTTC.

The chain employs TRBV6-5 and TRBJ2-7, with TRBD1 identical over 9 bases. V shed 2 bases, J shed 6 bases, and the junction held 8 bases outside the gene matches. The CDR3 loop spans 15 amino acids. Germline CDR1 reads MNHEY; CDR2 reads SVGAGI. CDR3 coding DNA: TGTGCCAGCAGTTACCCGGACAGGGGTATGAGCGAGCAGTACTTC. Its protein product is CASSYPDRGMSEQYF.

The CDR3 sequence: CASSQDLRGHLTSTEAFF. DNA for the CDR3: TGCGCCAGCAGCCAAGATCTTCGCGGACACCTCACGTCCACTGAAGCTTTCTTT. The chain links TRBV4-1 to TRBJ1-1; a possible D gene is TRBD1 (5 bases). Germline V lookup: CDR1 MGHRA, CDR2 YSYEKL. The CDR3 totals 18 residues. Trimming shortened V by 0 bases and J by 4 bases, and 21 bases separated the two germline ends.

The chain has TRBV27 and TRBJ1-2, with D possibly being TRBD1 (6 bases). V was trimmed by 2 bases and J by 2 bases, leaving 12 bases between them. Germline CDR1 is MNHEY and CDR2 is SMNVEV (reference sequence). This CDR3 contains 15 residues. CDR3: CASSLKQGPNYGYTF. CDR3 DNA sequence: TGTGCCAGCAGTTTAAAACAGGGTCCCAACTATGGCTACACCTTC.

This clone has only a few counts. The chain recombines TRBV7-6 with TRBJ1-5; D remains ambiguous. Germline CDR1 and CDR2: SGHVS and FNYEAQ. The CDR3 is 13 residues long. V lost 1 base and J 5 bases, leaving 6 bases between the germline ends. Here the CDR3 reads CASSLDVDQPQHF. The CDR3 coding sequence is TGTGCCAGCAGCTTAGACGTTGATCAGCCCCAGCATTTT. Drawing the rest from reference TRBV7-6 and TRBJ1-5, the complete variable domain is GAGVSQSPRYKVTKRGQDVALRCDPISGHVSLYWYRQALGQGPEFLTYFNYEAQQDKSGLPNDRFSAERPEGSISTLTIQRTEQRDSAMYRCASSLDVDQPQHFGDGTRLSIL.

The chain couples TRBV10-3 to TRBJ1-1, with D perhaps matching TRBD1 (6 bases). With 5 bases removed from V and 1 base from J, the gap between germline ends came to 8 bases. The CDR3 extends over 13 amino acids. Germline V lookup: CDR1 ENHRY, CDR2 SYGVKD. CDR3 in amino acids: CAISLTGNTEAFF. CDR3 in DNA: TGTGCCATCAGTCTGACAGGGAACACTGAAGCTTTCTTT.

The rearrangement links TRBV10-1 to TRBJ2-7; TRBD2 agrees at 8 bases. Germline CDR1 WNHNN, CDR2 SYGVQD (reference sequence). J gave up 4 bases and V 0 bases, and 5 bases lay outside the gene matches. This CDR3 region has 15 residues. CDR3: CASSESSGSGYEQYF. In nucleotides, the CDR3 is TGCGCCAGCAGTGAGTCCAGCGGGAGTGGGTACGAGCAGTACTTC.

The CDR3 here is CASSLWGATSGNTQYF. The CDR3 DNA reads TGTGCCAGCAGTTTATGGGGGGCAACTAGCGGGAATACGCAGTATTTT. This chain joins TRBV27 and TRBJ2-3, with 10 bases fitting TRBD2. The CDR3 is made up of 16 amino acids. Trimming at V came to 1 base and at J to 7 bases, leaving 8 bases not matched to a gene. Germline V gene sequence: CDR1 MNHEY, CDR2 SMNVEV (reference sequence).

The chain combines TRBV28 with TRBJ2-7; D not resolved. The CDR3 sequence is 12 residues long. Trimming pared 1 base from V and 6 bases from J, leaving 7 bases between. Per the germline V gene, CDR1 is MDHEN and CDR2 is SYDVKM. CDR3 protein: CASSLLELEQYF. The CDR3 coding sequence is TGTGCCAGCAGTTTATTAGAGCTCGAGCAGTACTTC.

The chain couples TRBV19 to TRBJ1-5; D might be TRBD1 (6 bases). Germline lookup yields CDR1 LNHDA and CDR2 SQIVND (reference sequence). The CDR3 runs 15 residues. Trimming stripped 6 bases from V and 2 bases from J, with 14 bases between. The CDR3: CASRSGGLRNQPQHF. CDR3 nucleotides: TGTGCCAGTAGGAGTGGGGGCCTTCGCAATCAGCCCCAGCATTTT.

This chain connects TRBV6-5 to TRBJ1-1; D is perhaps TRBD1 (5 bases). Per germline, CDR1 MNHEY and CDR2 SVGAGI. With 2 bases removed from V and 11 bases from J, the gap between germline ends came to 18 bases. The CDR3 spans 14 residues. As DNA, the CDR3 is TGTGCCAGCAGTTACGGGGCGGGAACCTCCGATGCTTTCTTT. This sequence encodes CASSYGAGTSDAFF.

The gene calls are TRBV7-8 and TRBJ2-1; tentatively, D is TRBD2 (6 bases). V lost 8 bases and J 4 bases, leaving 18 bases between the germline ends. The CDR3 is 15 residues long. The V gene's germline CDR1 is SGHVS and CDR2 FQNEAQ. CDR3 sequence: CASATWSSGYNEQFF. The CDR3 nucleotides read TGTGCCAGCGCCACCTGGAGTAGCGGTTACAATGAGCAGTTCTTC.

The chain employs TRBV21-1 and TRBJ1-1; the table's D call of TRBD1 was not tested on the DNA. TRBV21-1 is given as a pseudogene. This CDR3 spans 20 amino acids. The CDR3 loop reads CASSFYDGDREVTSNTEAFF. CDR3 in DNA: TGTGCCAGCAGCTTTTATGACGGGGACAGGGAGGTAACGTCCAACACTGAAGCTTTCTTT.

V gene TRBV28 combines with J gene TRBJ1-2; D might be TRBD1 (5 bases). The CDR3 is 13 amino acids. The V end lost 9 bases, the J end lost 4 bases, and 15 bases lay between the germline ends. CDR1 MDHEN and CDR2 SYDVKM come from the germline V gene. CDR3 DNA: TGTGCCAGTTGGGACGAGGGCGGCTATGGCTACACCTTC. This translates into CASWDEGGYGYTF.

The chain has TRBV4-2 and TRBJ2-3, with 8 bases identical to TRBD2. V gave up 1 base and J gave up 1 base; unmatched junction bases: 4. The germline gives CDR1 LGHNA, CDR2 YNFKEQ. The CDR3 contains 16 residues. CDR3: CASSQAVGGGTDTQYF. As DNA, the CDR3 is TGTGCCAGCAGCCAAGCGGTCGGGGGGGGCACAGATACGCAGTATTTT.